These 32 T cell receptor beta chains were all obtained from the same sample, sequenced in a study of neurological immune-mediated disorders. Regarding time point: longitudinal time-point 2. TCRdb called the 5' RACE reads again in MiXCR, with one record for every CDR3 protein. The sample holds 60,000 to 75,000 distinct CDR3 sequences; less than 10% are singletons and the top ten take approximately 12%. Source material: PBMCs. All receptors come from a man aged 25 to 40 in good health.

This clonotype was seen repeatedly, ten times or more. The chain carries TRBV7-3 and TRBJ2-5; TRBD2 aligns across 8 bases. In germline, CDR1 is SGHTA, CDR2 FQGTGA. Losses at the gene ends were 2 bases for V and 5 bases for J; bases not matched to a gene: 7. CDR3 length: 15 amino acids. CDR3 region: CASSLSGGVRETQYF. The CDR3, as DNA: TGTGCCAGCAGCTTATCGGGAGGGGTTCGGGAGACCCAGTACTTC.

This clonotype was found many times. The CDR3 loop reads CASSGGTPGSEQFF. CDR3 in DNA: TGCGCCAGCAGTGGGGGGACCCCCGGTAGTGAGCAGTTCTTC. The J gene is TRBJ2-1, the V gene TRBV10-2; D tentatively reads TRBD1 or TRBD2 (5 bases each). The CDR3 has 14 residues. Germline V gene data show CDR1 as WSHSY and CDR2 as SAAADI. Trimming stripped 4 bases from V and 9 bases from J, with 16 bases between.

The sample holds many counts of this clonotype. V gene TRBV10-3 combines with J gene TRBJ2-7; no definite D call. There are 12 residues in the CDR3. Trimming removed 0 bases at V and 9 bases at J, with 9 bases between. The germline CDR1 and CDR2 sequences are ENHRY and SYGVKD. CDR3 amino acids: CAISESDSGQYF. CDR3 DNA sequence: TGTGCCATCAGTGAGTCGGATTCCGGGCAGTACTTC.

This clonotype has at least ten counts. The rearrangement joins TRBV5-1 to TRBJ1-1; 9 nucleotides match TRBD1. The CDR3 has 19 amino acids. Germline V CDR1 and CDR2: SGHRS, YFSETQ. The V and J ends lost 4 bases and 2 bases, in that order; junction bases with no gene match: 18. The CDR3 sequence is CASSRKFFETGGLNTEAFF. In DNA form, the CDR3 reads TGCGCCAGCAGCCGGAAGTTTTTTGAGACAGGGGGTCTTAACACTGAAGCTTTCTTT.

A word on this clonotype: A much larger clone differs by one base, so this may be a read error. The gene calls are TRBV29-1 and TRBJ2-3; possibly TRBD1 or TRBD2 for D (6 bases each). The CDR3 has 12 residues. The germline gives CDR1 SQVTM, CDR2 ANQGSEA. DNA for the CDR3: TGCAGCGTTGCGGGGGCGGGCGGTACGAAGTATTTT. Translated: CSVAGAGGTKYF.

Concerning this clonotype itself: A much more abundant neighbour one base away suggests this may be a read error. The chain has TRBV28 and TRBJ1-2, with D perhaps TRBD1 (6 bases). This CDR3 contains 14 residues. Germline V gene sequence: CDR1 MDHEN, CDR2 SYDVKM. The CDR3 DNA is TGTTCCAGCAGTCTTGCAGGGGTTGACTATGGCTACACCTTC. Residues: CSSSLAGVDYGYTF.

There are many counts of this clonotype. The rearrangement joins TRBV20-1 to TRBJ2-1; 12 bases are shared with TRBD2. The ends lost 2 bases at V and 1 base at J; junction bases unmatched: 3. The CDR3 has 16 amino acids. From germline, CDR1 is DFQATT and CDR2 SNEGSKA (reference sequence). CDR3 DNA sequence: TGCAGTGCTAGATCTAGCGGGGGGGATTCCTACAATGAGCAGTTCTTC. It encodes CSARSSGGDSYNEQFF.

This clonotype was seen repeatedly, ten times or more. DNA for the CDR3: TGCGCCAGCAGCTTGGCGAACAGGGGTAGCTACGAGCAGTACTTC. It codes for CASSLANRGSYEQYF. This chain links TRBV5-1 with TRBJ2-7, with TRBD1 matching 7 bases. Germline V gene sequence: CDR1 SGHRS, CDR2 YFSETQ. Trimming cost V 0 bases and J 3 bases; bases outside gene matches: 6. The CDR3 spans 15 residues.

This clonotype appeared many times. This rearrangement joins TRBV20-1 to TRBJ1-1; TRBD1 might be the D (6 bases). V dropped 1 base and J dropped 5 bases, with 14 bases sitting between them. CDR3 length equals 14 residues. Germline V CDR1 and CDR2: DFQATT, SNEGSKA (reference sequence). CDR3 loop: CSARGGGGDTEAFF. In DNA form, the CDR3 reads TGCAGTGCTAGAGGTGGAGGGGGGGATACTGAAGCTTTCTTT.

This clonotype has at least ten counts. The V and J genes are TRBV7-3 and TRBJ2-1, with TRBD2 matching 8 bases. V shed 0 bases and J 6 bases; nucleotides not matched to a gene: 7. The CDR3 extends over 16 amino acids. CDR1 SGHTA and CDR2 FQGTGA come from the germline V gene. Written as DNA, the CDR3 is TGTGCCAGCAGCTTAACAGTGGCCAGCGGGAGCAATGAGCAGTTCTTC. Translation gives CASSLTVASGSNEQFF.

This clonotype was recorded at least ten times. The rearrangement links TRBV20-1 to TRBJ2-7; 7 bases map to TRBD2. From germline, CDR1 is DFQATT and CDR2 SNEGSKA (reference sequence). CDR3 length: 14 amino acids. The trim removed 0 bases at V and 2 bases at J, leaving 4 bases unmatched. Here the CDR3 DNA reads TGCAGTGCTAGAGACAGCGGGATTGCCTACGAGCAGTACTTC. This translates into CSARDSGIAYEQYF.

This clonotype was recorded only once. The V gene is TRBV6-4, the J gene TRBJ2-7, with 7 bases fitting TRBD1. V was pared by 5 bases and J by 3 bases, with 7 bases of the junction left unmatched. CDR1 and CDR2 (germline): MRHNA, SNTAGT. This CDR3 comprises 14 residues. In nucleotides, the CDR3 is TGTGCCAGCAGTTACGAGGCAGGGGGCTACGAGCAGTACTTC. Translated, it gives CASSYEAGGYEQYF.

This clonotype was seen ten or more times. The chain carries TRBV4-3 and TRBJ2-1, with D hard to call. The CDR3 loop spans 15 amino acids. With 2 bases removed from V and 0 bases from J, the gap between germline ends came to 8 bases. The germline V gene has CDR1 LGHNA and CDR2 YSLEER. CDR3 sequence reads: CASSQRTSSYNEQFF. As DNA, the CDR3 is TGCGCCAGCAGCCAACGGACGAGCTCCTACAATGAGCAGTTCTTC.

The sample holds many counts of this clonotype. The V gene is TRBV28, the J gene TRBJ2-7; D not certain. The CDR3 consists of 12 residues. Trimming stripped 3 bases from V and 6 bases from J, with 9 bases between. Germline CDR1 reads MDHEN; CDR2 reads SYDVKM. The CDR3 is CASSLGLSEQYF. The CDR3 DNA follows: TGTGCCAGCAGTTTGGGGTTGAGCGAGCAGTACTTC.

At least ten counts were recorded for this clonotype. The gene calls are TRBV12-3 or TRBV12-4 and TRBJ2-1; no definite D call. The V end was cut by 3 bases, the J end by 6 bases, with 9 bases between. This CDR3 region has 13 residues. CDR3 in amino acids: CASSFRTTNEQFF. CDR3 nucleotide sequence: TGTGCCAGCAGTTTTCGCACTACCAATGAGCAGTTCTTC.

This clonotype was found many times. The chain recombines TRBV11-1 with TRBJ1-2; maybe TRBD1 (5 bases). From germline, CDR1 is SGHAT and CDR2 FQDESV (reference sequence). There are 14 residues in the CDR3. The V end was cut by 5 bases, the J end by 4 bases, with 14 bases between. CDR3 in amino acids: CASSPGRRIYGYTF. As DNA, the CDR3 is TGTGCCAGCAGCCCGGGACGGAGGATCTATGGCTACACCTTC.

This clonotype appeared many times. This chain joins TRBV9 and TRBJ2-4, with 16 bases matching TRBD2. This CDR3 comprises 19 residues. Trimming removed 6 bases from V and 1 base from J; junction bases left unmatched: 10. Per the germline V gene, CDR1 is SGDLS and CDR2 is YYNGEE. CDR3 DNA: TGTGCCAGCACCACCGCCGGGACTAGCGGGAGGGGGGCCAAAAACATTCAGTACTTC. Its translation: CASTTAGTSGRGAKNIQYF. The full variable domain, rest sourced from reference TRBV9 and TRBJ2-4, is DSGVTQTPKHLITATGQRVTLRCSPRSGDLSVYWYQQSLDQGLQFLIQYYNGEERAKGNILERFSAQQFPDLHSELNLSSLELGDSALYFCASTTAGTSGRGAKNIQYFGAGTRLSVL.

This chain connects TRBV25-1 to TRBJ1-2, with D uncertain. CDR1 MGHDK and CDR2 SYGVNS come from the germline V gene. Trimming took 2 bases from V and 6 from J, leaving 19 bases between them. This CDR3 spans 16 amino acids. CDR3 protein: CASSEDWTTPEDGYTF. CDR3 bases: TGTGCCAGCAGTGAAGATTGGACCACTCCTGAGGATGGCTACACCTTC.

This clonotype was detected ten times or more. The chain is built from TRBV29-1 and TRBJ2-7; the match to TRBD1 covers 7 bases. In germline, CDR1 is SQVTM, CDR2 ANQGSEA. The CDR3 consists of 15 residues. The V gene end was trimmed by 6 bases and the J gene end by 1 base; junction bases not matched to a gene: 12. CDR3 residues: CSVRPDRVTSYEQYF. The CDR3 bases are TGCAGCGTCCGCCCCGACAGGGTTACGTCCTACGAGCAGTACTTC.

At least ten counts were recorded for this clonotype. This CDR3 reads CASSSRQGLETQYF. The DNA of the CDR3 is TGTGCCAGCAGCTCACGACAGGGGCTAGAGACCCAGTACTTC. J is TRBJ2-5 and V is TRBV7-2, with 8 nucleotides matching TRBD1. V gave up 4 bases and J gave up 4 bases; unmatched junction bases: 5. The CDR3 loop spans 14 amino acids. Looked up from germline, CDR1 is SGHTA and CDR2 is FQGNSA.

The rearrangement joins TRBV7-6 to TRBJ1-1; D not certain. CDR1 is SGHVS and CDR2 is FNYEAQ in the germline V gene. Trimming shortened V by 5 bases and J by 5 bases, and 15 bases separated the two germline ends. CDR3 length equals 14 residues. Here the CDR3 DNA reads TGTGCCAGCAGCCCCGAGACCGGGGTAACTGAAGCTTTCTTT. Amino acids: CASSPETGVTEAFF.

This chain uses TRBV29-1 with TRBJ2-2; D is unclear. Germline CDR1 is SQVTM and CDR2 is ANQGSEA. Between the trimmed V and J ends, which lost 0 bases and 1 base, there was a span of 18 bases. The CDR3 runs to 18 residues. Here the CDR3 reads CSVEDGSSAPLNTGELFF. CDR3 in DNA: TGCAGCGTTGAAGACGGTTCGAGCGCACCGTTGAACACCGGGGAGCTGTTTTTT.

In this sample, this clonotype turned up many times. The chain carries TRBV28 and TRBJ1-2, with D possibly being TRBD1 (5 bases). Germline CDR1 is MDHEN and CDR2 is SYDVKM. This CDR3 has 13 amino acids. V was trimmed by 3 bases and J by 8 bases, leaving 13 bases between them. CDR3 sequence reads: CASSLGGRSGYTF. The DNA of the CDR3 is TGTGCCAGCAGTTTGGGGGGAAGGAGCGGCTACACCTTC.

The sample holds many counts of this clonotype. CDR3 coding DNA: TGTGCCAGCAGCCCGACCAAACCCGTGACTAGCGGGAGAACAGATACGCAGTATTTT. Protein sequence: CASSPTKPVTSGRTDTQYF. This rearrangement joins TRBV11-2 to TRBJ2-3; 12 nucleotides match TRBD2. The CDR3 consists of 19 residues. V dropped 5 bases and J dropped 3; count of bases not matched to a gene: 15. Germline-derived CDR1 and CDR2 are SGHAT and FQNNGV. Full variable domain (rest looked up from reference TRBV11-2 and TRBJ2-3): EAGVAQSPRYKIIEKRQSVAFWCNPISGHATLYWYQQILGQGPKLLIQFQNNGVVDDSQLPKDRFSAERLKGVDSTLKIQPAKLEDSAVYLCASSPTKPVTSGRTDTQYFGPGTRLTVL.

This clonotype was detected ten times or more. The chain uses TRBV3-1 and TRBJ2-7, with D possibly matching TRBD2 (6 bases). CDR1 and CDR2 (germline): LGHDT, YNNKEL (reference sequence). The CDR3 has 15 residues. V lost 1 base, J lost 7 bases, and 17 bases lay in between. DNA for the CDR3: TGTGCCAGCAGCCAAGGGGGCGGGACTGGAGCGGAGCAGTACTTC. Protein: CASSQGGGTGAEQYF.

This clonotype was seen ten or more times. The V gene is TRBV7-8, the J gene TRBJ1-3; 11 bases match TRBD1. CDR1 and CDR2 (germline): SGHVS, FQNEAQ. V was pared by 1 base and J by 4 bases, with 3 bases of the junction left unmatched. This CDR3 region has 16 residues. The CDR3 nucleotides read TGTGCCAGCAGCTTAGGGACAGGGGGCATGGGAAACACCATATATTTT. Protein: CASSLGTGGMGNTIYF.

At least ten counts were recorded for this clonotype. The gene calls are TRBV20-1 and TRBJ2-7; 9 bases align to TRBD1. Germline CDR1 reads DFQATT; CDR2 reads SNEGSKA (reference sequence). With 1 base clipped from V and 4 bases from J, the junction kept 5 bases outside the gene matches. The CDR3 is 14 amino acids. The CDR3 protein is CSARVDRGKYEQYF. CDR3 sequence (DNA): TGCAGTGCTAGAGTGGACAGGGGAAAGTACGAGCAGTACTTC.

The chain uses TRBV5-1 and TRBJ2-1; 15 bases match TRBD2. J lost 8 bases, V lost 0 bases, and 3 bases had no gene match. The germline gives CDR1 SGHRS, CDR2 YFSETQ. CDR3 length: 16 residues. CDR3 region: CASSLAGLAGGDEQFF. CDR3 sequence (DNA): TGCGCCAGCAGCTTGGCTGGACTAGCGGGAGGGGATGAGCAGTTCTTC.

In its sample, this clonotype was seen many times. The rearrangement uses TRBV6-6 and TRBJ2-7; TRBD1 aligns across 12 bases. The CDR3 contains 19 residues. After removal of 0 bases from V and 5 bases from J, the junction contained 14 bases not matched to a gene. Germline loops: CDR1 MNHNY, CDR2 SVGAGI (reference sequence). CDR3 loop: CASSYSTGQGAQVTDEQYF. In DNA, the CDR3 is TGTGCCAGCAGTTACTCGACGGGACAGGGGGCGCAGGTTACGGACGAGCAGTACTTC.

This clonotype has only a few counts. Since a much larger clone is just one base distant, this may be a read error. The chain has TRBV20-1 and TRBJ2-3; D unresolved. Trimming cost V 4 bases and J 3 bases, with 20 bases left between them. Germline-derived CDR1 and CDR2 are DFQATT and SNEGSKA (reference sequence). This CDR3 region has 16 residues. The CDR3 DNA reads as TGCAGTGCTATGTGGGGTTTAGTCGCTGGTACAGATACGCAGTATTTT. This gives the protein CSAMWGLVAGTDTQYF.

This clonotype was seen at least ten times. This sequence joins TRBV11-2 and TRBJ2-3, with D uncertain. Looked up from germline, CDR1 is SGHAT and CDR2 is FQNNGV. CDR3 length: 15 amino acids. V was cut by 1 base and J by 3 bases, with 11 bases left in between. The CDR3 is CASSLGPKATDTQYF. The CDR3 DNA reads as TGTGCCAGCAGCTTAGGCCCTAAGGCAACAGATACGCAGTATTTT.

This clonotype was recorded many times. The chain recombines TRBV11-2 with TRBJ2-3, with 9 bases aligning to TRBD2. The ends lost 5 bases at V and 2 bases at J; junction bases unmatched: 11. The germline gives CDR1 SGHAT, CDR2 FQNNGV. The CDR3 consists of 17 residues. The CDR3 bases are TGTGCCAGCAGCGAAGGGTCTAGCGGGGACAACACAGATACGCAGTATTTT. Its protein is CASSEGSSGDNTDTQYF.